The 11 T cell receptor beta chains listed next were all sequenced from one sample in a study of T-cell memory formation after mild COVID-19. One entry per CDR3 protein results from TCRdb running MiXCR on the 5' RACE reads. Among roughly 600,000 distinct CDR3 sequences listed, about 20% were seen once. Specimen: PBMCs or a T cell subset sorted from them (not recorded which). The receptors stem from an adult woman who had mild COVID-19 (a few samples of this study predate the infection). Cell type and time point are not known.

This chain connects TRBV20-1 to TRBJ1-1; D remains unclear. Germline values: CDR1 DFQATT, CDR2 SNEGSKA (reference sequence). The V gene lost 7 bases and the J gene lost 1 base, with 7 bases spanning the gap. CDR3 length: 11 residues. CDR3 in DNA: TGCAGTGAATTTGGGAACACTGAAGCTTTCTTT. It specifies CSEFGNTEAFF.

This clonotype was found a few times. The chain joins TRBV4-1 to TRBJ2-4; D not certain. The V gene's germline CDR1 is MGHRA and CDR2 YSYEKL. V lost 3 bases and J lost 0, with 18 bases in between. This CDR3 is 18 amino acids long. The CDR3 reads CASSQAWKAFLAKNIQYF. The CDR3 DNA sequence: TGCGCCAGCAGCCAGGCTTGGAAAGCATTTCTAGCCAAAAACATTCAGTACTTC.

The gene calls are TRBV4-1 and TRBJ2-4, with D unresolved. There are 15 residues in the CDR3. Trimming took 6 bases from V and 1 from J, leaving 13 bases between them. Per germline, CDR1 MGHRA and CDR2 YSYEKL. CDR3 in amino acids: CASRPYLAAKNIQYF. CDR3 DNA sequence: TGCGCCAGCAGGCCTTATTTAGCTGCCAAAAACATTCAGTACTTC.

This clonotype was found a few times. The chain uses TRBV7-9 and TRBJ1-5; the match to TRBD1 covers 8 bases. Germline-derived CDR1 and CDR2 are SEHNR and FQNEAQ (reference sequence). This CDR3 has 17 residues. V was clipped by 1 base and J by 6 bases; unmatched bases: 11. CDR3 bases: TGTGCCAGCAGCTTAGACCCGGAACAGGGGGGAAGTCAGCCCCAGCATTTT. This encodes CASSLDPEQGGSQPQHF. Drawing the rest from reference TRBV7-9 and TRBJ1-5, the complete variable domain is DTGVSQNPRHKITKRGQNVTFRCDPISEHNRLYWYRQTLGQGPEFLTYFQNEAQLEKSRLLSDRFSAERPKGSFSTLEIQRTEQGDSAMYLCASSLDPEQGGSQPQHFGDGTRLSIL.

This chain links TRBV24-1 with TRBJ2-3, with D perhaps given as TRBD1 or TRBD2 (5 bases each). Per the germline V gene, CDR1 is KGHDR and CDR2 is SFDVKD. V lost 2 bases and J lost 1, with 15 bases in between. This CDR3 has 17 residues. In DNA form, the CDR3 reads TGTGCCACCAGTGATTCGATGGCCGTGGGGGGCACAGATACGCAGTATTTT. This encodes CATSDSMAVGGTDTQYF.

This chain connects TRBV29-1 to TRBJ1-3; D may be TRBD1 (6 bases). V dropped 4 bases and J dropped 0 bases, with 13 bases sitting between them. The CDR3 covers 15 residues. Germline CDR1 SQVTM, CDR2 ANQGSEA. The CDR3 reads CSVVKDSNSGNTIYF. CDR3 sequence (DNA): TGCAGCGTTGTTAAGGACAGCAACTCTGGAAACACCATATATTTT.

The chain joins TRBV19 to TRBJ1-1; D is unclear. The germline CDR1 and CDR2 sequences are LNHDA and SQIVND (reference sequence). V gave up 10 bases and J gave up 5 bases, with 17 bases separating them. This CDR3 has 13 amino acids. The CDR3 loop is CATSRAIRTEAFF. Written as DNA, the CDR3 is TGTGCCACCTCCCGGGCAATCAGGACTGAAGCTTTCTTT.

The CDR3 bases are TGTGCCAGCAGCTTTCCTAGCGGGGTTGGTACCGGGGAGCTGTTTTTT. Its translation is CASSFPSGVGTGELFF. The gene calls are TRBV13 and TRBJ2-2, with TRBD2 matching over 9 bases. J gave up 5 bases and V 3 bases, and 7 bases lay outside the gene matches. The CDR3 spans 16 residues. Per germline, CDR1 PRHDT and CDR2 FYEKMQ (reference sequence).

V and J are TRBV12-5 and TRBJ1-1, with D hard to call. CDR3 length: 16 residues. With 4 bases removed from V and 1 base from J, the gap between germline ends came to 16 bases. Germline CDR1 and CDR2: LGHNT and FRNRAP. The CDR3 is CASGSSPRSPNTEAFF. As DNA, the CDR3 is TGTGCTAGTGGTTCCAGCCCCCGGAGCCCGAACACTGAAGCTTTCTTT.

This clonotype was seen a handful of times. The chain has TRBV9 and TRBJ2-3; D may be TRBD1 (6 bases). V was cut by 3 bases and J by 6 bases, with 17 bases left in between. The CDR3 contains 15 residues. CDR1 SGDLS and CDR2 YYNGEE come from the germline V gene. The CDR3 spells CASSAPGASRDTQYF. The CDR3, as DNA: TGTGCCAGCAGCGCCCCAGGGGCTTCGAGGGATACGCAGTATTTT. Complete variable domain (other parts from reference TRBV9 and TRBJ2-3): DSGVTQTPKHLITATGQRVTLRCSPRSGDLSVYWYQQSLDQGLQFLIQYYNGEERAKGNILERFSAQQFPDLHSELNLSSLELGDSALYFCASSAPGASRDTQYFGPGTRLTVL.

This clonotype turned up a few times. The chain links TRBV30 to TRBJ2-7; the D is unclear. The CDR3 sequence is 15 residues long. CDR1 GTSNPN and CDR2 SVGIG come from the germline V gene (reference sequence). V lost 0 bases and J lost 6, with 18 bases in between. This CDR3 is CAWSVFRTFPSEQYF. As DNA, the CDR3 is TGTGCCTGGAGTGTATTCCGAACCTTTCCCTCCGAGCAGTACTTC.